These 20 T cell receptor beta chains were all obtained from the same sample, sequenced in a study of T cells in Graves' hyperthyroidism and ophthalmopathy. Authors of the study amplified TCR beta CDR3 regions from RNA transcripts. HTBI primers were the set used in a first-round RT-PCR of the TCR CDR3. TCRdb analysed the multiplex PCR reads with MiXCR anew, one entry per CDR3 protein. The sample has almost 250,000 distinct CDR3 sequences, around 25% seen once. The sample taken for sequencing was blood. The receptor set was obtained from a middle-aged woman with Graves' ophthalmopathy.

This clonotype was counted ten times or more. This chain uses TRBV20-1 with TRBJ1-1; D is possibly TRBD1 (5 bases). V lost 1 base and J 1 base, leaving 16 bases between the germline ends. CDR1 DFQATT and CDR2 SNEGSKA come from the germline V gene (reference sequence). The CDR3 is 16 amino acids. CDR3 loop: CSARGQRGGTNTEAFF. The DNA of the CDR3 is TGCAGTGCTAGAGGGCAACGGGGGGGTACGAACACTGAAGCTTTCTTT.

The V and J genes are TRBV27 and TRBJ2-2; 7 bases align to TRBD2. Trimming removed 5 bases from V and 8 bases from J; junction bases left unmatched: 14. There are 16 residues in the CDR3. Germline V CDR1 and CDR2: MNHEY, SMNVEV (reference sequence). CDR3 in DNA: TGTGCCAGCAGTAGCGCAGATCGACTAGCCTTAGGGGAGCTGTTTTTT. Its translation is CASSSADRLALGELFF.

There are many counts of this clonotype. V is TRBV10-3 and J is TRBJ2-6; 12 nucleotides match TRBD1. This CDR3 contains 18 residues. Trimming at V came to 3 bases and at J to 1 base, leaving 4 bases not matched to a gene. Germline CDR1 reads ENHRY; CDR2 reads SYGVKD. The CDR3 DNA sequence: TGTGCCATCAGTGATCGGGGACAGGGGGCTTCTGGGGCCAACGTCCTGACTTTC. It specifies CAISDRGQGASGANVLTF.

This clonotype was found many times. The V call is TRBV20-1, the J call TRBJ1-1; D possibly corresponds to TRBD1 (5 bases). Germline CDR1 reads DFQATT; CDR2 reads SNEGSKA (reference sequence). V dropped 0 bases and J dropped 1 base, with 9 bases sitting between them. This CDR3 is built from 14 residues. CDR3 protein: CSARDPGENTEAFF. CDR3 nucleotides: TGCAGTGCTAGAGATCCGGGGGAGAACACTGAAGCTTTCTTT.

This clonotype was detected many times. The V and J genes are TRBV2 and TRBJ1-2; the D gene is possibly TRBD1 (6 bases). V was pared by 9 bases and J by 1 base, with 15 bases between. CDR1 is SNHLY and CDR2 is FYNNEI in the germline V gene. The CDR3 has 14 residues. CDR3 region: CASSRGRNNYGYTF. The CDR3 DNA reads as TGTGCCAGTTCCAGGGGCAGAAATAACTATGGCTACACCTTC.

This clonotype was recorded at least ten times. The chain recombines TRBV11-2 with TRBJ2-7; maybe TRBD1 (5 bases). In germline, CDR1 is SGHAT, CDR2 FQNNGV. This CDR3 is built from 17 residues. Trimming took 0 bases from V and 4 from J, leaving 19 bases between them. In DNA, the CDR3 is TGTGCCAGCAGCTTAGAATGGGGCGGCCATCGACCGTACGAGCAGTACTTC. Protein sequence: CASSLEWGGHRPYEQYF.

This clonotype has at least ten counts. The V gene is TRBV29-1, the J gene TRBJ2-3; 7 bases line up with TRBD1. V trimming: 4 bases; J trimming: 5 bases; junction bases outside the gene matches: 9. The germline CDR1 and CDR2 sequences are SQVTM and ANQGSEA. CDR3 length: 14 residues. The CDR3 nucleotides are TGCAGCGTTGTTCTGACAGGGCGGAAAGATACGCAGTATTTT. This encodes CSVVLTGRKDTQYF.

This clonotype appeared many times. The CDR3 bases are TGTGCCAGCAGCTTAGGAAGCTCCTACACTGAAGCTTTCTTT. Its translation is CASSLGSSYTEAFF. The gene calls are TRBV11-2 and TRBJ1-1; no firm D call. This CDR3 region has 14 residues. Germline V lookup: CDR1 SGHAT, CDR2 FQNNGV. Trimming took 1 base from V and 3 from J, leaving 9 bases between them.

The rearrangement links TRBV20-1 to TRBJ1-2, with D possibly being TRBD1 (6 bases). The CDR3 is 12 amino acids. Looked up from germline, CDR1 is DFQATT and CDR2 is SNEGSKA (reference sequence). Trimming removed 3 bases at V and 3 bases at J, with 8 bases between. This CDR3 is CSASGGDYGYTF. In DNA form, the CDR3 reads TGCAGTGCTAGTGGGGGCGACTATGGCTACACCTTC.

There are many counts of this clonotype. The V and J genes are TRBV10-1 and TRBJ1-1; maybe TRBD1 (6 bases). Looked up from germline, CDR1 is WNHNN and CDR2 is SYGVQD (reference sequence). Trimming cost V 6 bases and J 2 bases, with 13 bases left between them. The CDR3 loop spans 14 amino acids. The CDR3 sequence: CASRVGHQNTEAFF. The CDR3 region has the DNA TGCGCCAGCAGGGTGGGACATCAAAACACTGAAGCTTTCTTT.

This clonotype was counted a few times. CDR3 in amino acids: CASSLSRRNTEAFF. In nucleotides, the CDR3 is TGTGCCAGCAGTTTATCGAGACGGAACACTGAAGCTTTCTTT. The rearrangement links TRBV27 to TRBJ1-1; no clear D gene. This CDR3 spans 14 amino acids. CDR1 MNHEY and CDR2 SMNVEV come from the germline V gene (reference sequence). V lost 0 bases and J lost 1, with 6 bases in between.

This clonotype was recorded at least ten times. The gene calls are TRBV7-3 and TRBJ2-5; TRBD1 is a possible D gene (5 bases). Germline V gene sequence: CDR1 SGHTA, CDR2 FQGTGA. V was trimmed by 4 bases and J by 2 bases, leaving 8 bases between them. The CDR3 loop spans 13 amino acids. CDR3 sequence (DNA): TGTGCCAGCAGCTCGCAGGGTCAAGAGACCCAGTACTTC. Translating it yields CASSSQGQETQYF.

This clonotype occurred many times. V gene TRBV19 combines with J gene TRBJ2-7; D possibly corresponds to TRBD1 (6 bases). The CDR3 is 11 amino acids. Germline-derived CDR1 and CDR2 are LNHDA and SQIVND (reference sequence). Trimming removed 8 bases from V and 4 bases from J, with 9 bases in between. In DNA form, the CDR3 reads TGTGCCAGTCAGGGGAATTACGAGCAGTACTTC. This sequence encodes CASQGNYEQYF.

Ten or more counts support this clonotype. This chain uses TRBV6-1 with TRBJ2-6; D may be TRBD1 (6 bases). Germline CDR1 and CDR2: MNHNS and SASEGT. CDR3 size: 16 residues. V was trimmed by 5 bases and J by 1 base, leaving 12 bases between them. Here the CDR3 reads CASSKPTGSGANVLTF. The CDR3 nucleotides read TGTGCCAGCAGTAAACCTACAGGGTCTGGGGCCAACGTCCTGACTTTC.

This clonotype was counted many times. V gene TRBV24-1 combines with J gene TRBJ2-7; tentatively, D is TRBD1 (6 bases). Deletions cut 9 bases from V and 2 bases from J, with 7 bases between. Germline V gives CDR1 KGHDR, CDR2 SFDVKD. The CDR3 consists of 11 residues. The chain's CDR3 is CATGTPYEQYF. The CDR3 region has the DNA TGTGCCACCGGGACACCCTACGAGCAGTACTTC.

This clonotype turned up a few times. A clone one base away is much larger, so this may be a read error. The V gene is TRBV13, the J gene TRBJ2-7; D is perhaps TRBD2 (6 bases). CDR1 and CDR2 (germline): PRHDT, FYEKMQ (reference sequence). V shed 4 bases and J shed 6 bases, with 16 bases lying between them. The CDR3 consists of 14 residues. The CDR3 reads CASSCRDCPLEQYF. The DNA of the CDR3 is TGTGCCAGCAGCTGCCGGGACTGCCCCCTCGAGCAGTACTTC.

This clonotype was observed at least ten times. J is TRBJ1-1 and V is TRBV4-2, with a possible D match to TRBD1 (6 bases). Germline CDR1 and CDR2: LGHNA and YNFKEQ. This CDR3 spans 15 amino acids. Trimming cost V 1 base and J 0 bases, with 9 bases left between them. Here the CDR3 reads CASSQGRTVNTEAFF. Here the CDR3 DNA reads TGTGCCAGCAGCCAAGGGCGGACAGTGAACACTGAAGCTTTCTTT.

This clonotype occurred many times. The V call is TRBV28, the J call TRBJ2-7; D perhaps matches TRBD1 (5 bases). Per germline, CDR1 MDHEN and CDR2 SYDVKM. V was trimmed by 3 bases and J by 7 bases, leaving 16 bases between them. This CDR3 region has 14 residues. Here the CDR3 reads CASSFLGAPWEQYF. The DNA of the CDR3 is TGTGCCAGCAGTTTCCTTGGGGCGCCATGGGAGCAGTACTTC.

This clonotype showed up many times. The chain links TRBV20-1 to TRBJ2-7; D ambiguous. The CDR3 is 13 residues long. Germline V gene sequence: CDR1 DFQATT, CDR2 SNEGSKA (reference sequence). The germline V and J ends were trimmed by 3 bases and 6 bases, with 15 bases remaining between them. CDR3 bases: TGCAGTGCTAGTTCGCAAGAGCCAGTCGAGCAGTACTTC. This encodes CSASSQEPVEQYF.

The sample holds many counts of this clonotype. CDR3 in DNA: TGTGCCAGCAGTTTATTTCCGGGCGAGTATGGCTACACCTTC. Translated, it gives CASSLFPGEYGYTF. The gene calls are TRBV28 and TRBJ1-2; D remains unclear. The V gene lost 1 base and the J gene lost 5 bases, with 11 bases spanning the gap. The CDR3 is made up of 14 amino acids. Germline V gives CDR1 MDHEN, CDR2 SYDVKM.